This TCR beta chain was sequenced for a study of T cell changes during pregnancy in multiple sclerosis. Clones were sequenced by immunoSEQ multiplex PCR, and TCRdb holds only the in-frame ones, with some missing. Among 30,000 to 45,000 clones, 92% were seen once, and the ten largest hold roughly 29%. This clone has a single count. This material consisted of CD8+ T cells from peripheral blood mononuclear cells, taken before pregnancy. This receptor was identified in a female donor with multiple sclerosis, enrolled in a pregnancy study.

CDR3 in DNA: TGTGCCATCACCTATAGGCAGGGGGAATATGATGAGCAGTTCTTC. This gives the protein CAITYRQGEYDEQFF. The chain carries TRBV10-3 and TRBJ2-1; the match to TRBD1 covers 7 bases. The CDR3 is 15 residues long. Germline V gene data show CDR1 as ENHRY and CDR2 as SYGVKD. V was pared by 7 bases and J by 8 bases, with 14 bases of the junction left unmatched.